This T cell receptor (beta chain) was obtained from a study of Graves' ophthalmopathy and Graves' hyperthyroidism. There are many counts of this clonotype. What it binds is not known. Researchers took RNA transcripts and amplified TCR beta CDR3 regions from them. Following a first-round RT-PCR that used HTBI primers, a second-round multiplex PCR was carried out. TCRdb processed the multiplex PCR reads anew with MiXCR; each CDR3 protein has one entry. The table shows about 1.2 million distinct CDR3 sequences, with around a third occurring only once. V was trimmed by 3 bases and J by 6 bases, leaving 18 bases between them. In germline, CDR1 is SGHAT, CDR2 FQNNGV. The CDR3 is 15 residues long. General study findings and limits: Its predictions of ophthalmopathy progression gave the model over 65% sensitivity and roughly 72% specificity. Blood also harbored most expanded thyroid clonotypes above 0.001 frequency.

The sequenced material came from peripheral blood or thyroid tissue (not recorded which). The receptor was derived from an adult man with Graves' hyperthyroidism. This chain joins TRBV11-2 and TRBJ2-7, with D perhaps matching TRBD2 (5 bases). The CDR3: CASSFDPGSWGEQYF. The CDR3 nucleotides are TGTGCCAGCAGCTTCGATCCGGGATCATGGGGCGAGCAGTACTTC.